The clone carrying this T cell receptor beta chain was seen more than once but under ten times. Its antigen is unknown. The sample is drawn from a study of T-cell reconstitution after alpha-beta-depleted transplantation in children. Findings and caveats of the study: Newly generated T cells supplied most T-cell counts and diversity one year post-transplant. Expanded graft clones numbering several hundred reportedly gave rise to alpha-beta T cells about two months after transplant.

The CDR3 is 15 residues long. Trimming removed 7 bases at V and 0 bases at J, with 13 bases between. Germline CDR1 reads SGHRS; CDR2 reads YFSETQ. A library of TCRbeta sequences, prepared with unique molecular identifiers, was generated. TCRdb independently ran MiXCR on the PCR reads; one entry per CDR3 protein. The sample gives roughly 670,000 distinct CDR3 sequences, 13% of which show up once; roughly 0.84% is in the top ten. The chain recombines TRBV5-1 with TRBJ2-2; no clear D gene. The sample in question was PBMCs, obtained before TCRalphabeta/CD19-depleted stem cell transplant. The clonotype comes from a girl aged 2-10 years with congenital amegakaryocytic thrombocytopenia, due to receive a stem cell transplant. Here the CDR3 DNA reads TGCGCCAGCCGCGTAATACTTCCGAACACCGGGGAGCTGTTTTTT. Translation: CASRVILPNTGELFF.